This TCR beta chain was captured in a study of blood T cell repertoires in COVID-19. Turning to the study itself: Samples representing acute and convalescent COVID-19 were sourced from the United States, Italy and Spain. In each case, the material was cDNA or gDNA derived from T cells, B-cell-depleted T cells, or PBMCs.

The CDR3 has 14 amino acids. The germline V gene encodes CDR1 MNHEY and CDR2 SVGAGI. The V end lost 7 bases, the J end lost 4 bases, and 16 bases lay between the germline ends. This clone was observed a single time. Per the study methods: From reference gene primer amplification, estimates of nucleated cell counts were derived. The table came from immunoSEQ multiplex PCR; TCRdb's copy has only in-frame clones and leaves some out. V and J calls and clone size are those listed in that table; D and trimming were worked out from the DNA. The sample consists of about 250,000 clones, about 82% of them appearing once.

Sequenced: peripheral blood. V usage is TRBV6-5 and J usage is TRBJ1-2; D is uncertain. This TCR came from an older woman with active or convalescent COVID-19. CDR3 protein: CASTEGGGSYGYTF. The CDR3 DNA is TGTGCCAGCACGGAGGGAGGAGGCTCCTATGGCTACACCTTC.